The clone carrying this T cell receptor beta chain was recorded a few times. This record belongs to a study of identical twins. Unique molecular identifiers were present on the cDNA, and a universal primer site came from template switching. TCRdb reprocessed the 5' RACE reads via MiXCR and lists one record per CDR3 protein. The data show 550,000 to 800,000 distinct CDR3 sequences, just over 7% seen once. Healthy Caucasian individuals made up all the donors. After removal of 7 bases from V and 2 bases from J, the junction contained 6 bases not matched to a gene. The CDR3 runs 15 residues. Per the germline V gene, CDR1 is LGHNT and CDR2 is FRNRAP. The data also belong to a second study, concerning yellow fever vaccine responses in identical twins.

The sample consisted of PBMCs. This TCR was sampled from a woman aged 18-29 years in good health. The V gene is TRBV12-5, the J gene TRBJ2-1; 9 positions match TRBD2. The CDR3 protein is CASVASGGTYNEQFF. DNA for the CDR3: TGTGCTAGTGTAGCCAGCGGGGGGACCTACAATGAGCAGTTCTTC.